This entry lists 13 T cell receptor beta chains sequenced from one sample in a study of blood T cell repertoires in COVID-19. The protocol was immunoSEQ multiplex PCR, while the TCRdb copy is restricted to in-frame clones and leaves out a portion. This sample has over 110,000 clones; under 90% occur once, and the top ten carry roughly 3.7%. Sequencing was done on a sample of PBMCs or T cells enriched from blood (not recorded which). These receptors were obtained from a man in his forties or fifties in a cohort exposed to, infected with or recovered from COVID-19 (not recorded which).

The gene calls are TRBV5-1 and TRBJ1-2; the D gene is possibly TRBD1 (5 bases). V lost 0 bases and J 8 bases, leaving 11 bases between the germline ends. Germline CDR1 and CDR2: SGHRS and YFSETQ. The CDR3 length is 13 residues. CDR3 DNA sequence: TGCGCCAGCAGCTTGGAACAGGACCGAGGCTACACCTTC. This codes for CASSLEQDRGYTF.

The CDR3 reads CASSLALGGNTGELFF. CDR3 DNA sequence: TGTGCCAGCAGCTTAGCGTTGGGGGGGAACACCGGGGAGCTGTTTTTT. The chain carries TRBV7-8 and TRBJ2-2, with D possibly being TRBD2 (6 bases). Trimming left V 0 bases short and J 1 base short, with 9 bases between. Germline V gives CDR1 SGHVS, CDR2 FQNEAQ. The CDR3 has 16 residues.

The CDR3: CASSTLAGWNEQFF. The CDR3 nucleotides are TGTGCCAGCAGCACACTAGCGGGATGGAATGAGCAGTTCTTC. This chain joins TRBV7-3 and TRBJ2-1; 10 nucleotides agree with TRBD2. Trimming cost V 5 bases and J 7 bases; bases outside gene matches: 5. This CDR3 comprises 14 residues. Germline V gene data show CDR1 as SGHTA and CDR2 as FQGTGA.

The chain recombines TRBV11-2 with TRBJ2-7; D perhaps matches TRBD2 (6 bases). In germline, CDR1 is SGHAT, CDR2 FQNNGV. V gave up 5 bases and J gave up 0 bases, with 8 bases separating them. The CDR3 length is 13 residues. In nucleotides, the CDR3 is TGTGCCAGCAGCCCTAGCGCCTCCTACGAGCAGTACTTC. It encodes CASSPSASYEQYF.

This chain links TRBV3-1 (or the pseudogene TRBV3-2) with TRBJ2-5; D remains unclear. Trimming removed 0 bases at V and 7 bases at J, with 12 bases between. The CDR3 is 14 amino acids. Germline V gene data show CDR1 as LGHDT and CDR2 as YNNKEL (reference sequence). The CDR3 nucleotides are TGTGCCAGCAGCCAAGACTACTCGCCGGGGACCCAGTACTTC. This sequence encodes CASSQDYSPGTQYF.

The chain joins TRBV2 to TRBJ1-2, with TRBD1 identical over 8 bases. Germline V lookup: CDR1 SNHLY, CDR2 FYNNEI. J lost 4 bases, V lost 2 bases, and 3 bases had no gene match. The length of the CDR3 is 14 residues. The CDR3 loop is CASSEPGQGYGYTF. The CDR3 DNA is TGTGCCAGCAGTGAACCCGGACAGGGCTATGGCTACACCTTC.

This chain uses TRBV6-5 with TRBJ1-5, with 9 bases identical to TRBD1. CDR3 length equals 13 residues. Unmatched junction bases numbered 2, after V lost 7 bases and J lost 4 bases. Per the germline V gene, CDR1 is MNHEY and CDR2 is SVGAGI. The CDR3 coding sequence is TGTGCCAGCATGGACAGGGGTAATCAGCCCCAGCATTTT. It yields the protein CASMDRGNQPQHF.

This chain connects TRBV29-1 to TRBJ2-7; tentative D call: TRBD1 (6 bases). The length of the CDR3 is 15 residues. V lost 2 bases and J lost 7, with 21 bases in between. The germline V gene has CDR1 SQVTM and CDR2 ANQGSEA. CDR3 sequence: CSVESTTGWGREQYF. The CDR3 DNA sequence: TGCAGCGTTGAATCAACTACAGGGTGGGGAAGAGAGCAGTACTTC.

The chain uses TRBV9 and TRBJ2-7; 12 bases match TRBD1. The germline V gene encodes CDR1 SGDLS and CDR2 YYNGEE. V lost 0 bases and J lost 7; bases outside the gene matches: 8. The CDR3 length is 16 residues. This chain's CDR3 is CASSVEAGTGGFEQYF. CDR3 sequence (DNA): TGTGCCAGCAGCGTAGAAGCAGGGACAGGGGGCTTTGAGCAGTACTTC.

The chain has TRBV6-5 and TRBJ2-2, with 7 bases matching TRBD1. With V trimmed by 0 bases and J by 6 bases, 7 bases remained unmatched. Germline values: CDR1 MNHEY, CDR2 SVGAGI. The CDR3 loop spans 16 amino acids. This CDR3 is CASSYSTGFSSGELFF. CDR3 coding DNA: TGTGCCAGCAGTTACTCGACAGGGTTCTCCTCCGGGGAGCTGTTTTTT.

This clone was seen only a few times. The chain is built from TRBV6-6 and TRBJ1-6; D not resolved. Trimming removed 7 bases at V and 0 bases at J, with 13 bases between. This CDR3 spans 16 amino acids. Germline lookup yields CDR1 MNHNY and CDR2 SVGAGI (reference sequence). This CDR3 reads CASISLGSSYNSPLHF. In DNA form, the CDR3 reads TGTGCCAGCATTTCACTCGGGAGCTCCTATAATTCACCCCTCCACTTT.

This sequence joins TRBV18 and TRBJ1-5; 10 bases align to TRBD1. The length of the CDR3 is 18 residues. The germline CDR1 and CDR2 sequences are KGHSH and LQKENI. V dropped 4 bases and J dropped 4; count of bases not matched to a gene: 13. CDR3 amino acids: CASSRSGTGDLSNQPQHF. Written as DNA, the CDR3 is TGTGCCAGCTCACGATCCGGGACAGGGGATTTATCAAATCAGCCCCAGCATTTT.

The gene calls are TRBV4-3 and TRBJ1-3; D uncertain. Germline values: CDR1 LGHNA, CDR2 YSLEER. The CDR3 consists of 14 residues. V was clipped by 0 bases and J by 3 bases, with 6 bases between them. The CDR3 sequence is CASSQDLSGNTIYF. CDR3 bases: TGCGCCAGCAGCCAAGACCTCAGTGGAAACACCATATATTTT.